This passage covers 29 T cell receptor beta chains from one sample sequenced in a study of glioma-infiltrating T cells after dendritic cell vaccination. Assay: immunoSEQ multiplex PCR; the TCRdb copy retains only in-frame clones and omits some. The table includes 85,000 to 100,000 clones, 75% to 90% detected once. The time point denotes: after dendritic cell vaccination, including at tumor progression/relapse. The specimen was blood, collected after dendritic cell vaccination. These receptors all stem from a human donor with glioblastoma.

The chain links TRBV27 to TRBJ1-1; D gene ambiguous. The CDR3 spans 14 residues. Germline V gene lookup returns CDR1 MNHEY and CDR2 SMNVEV (reference sequence). The germline V and J ends were trimmed by 3 bases and 2 bases, with 10 bases remaining between them. The DNA of the CDR3 is TGTGCCAGCAGTTTTCTGACTGAAAACACTGAAGCTTTCTTT. Its protein product is CASSFLTENTEAFF.

The CDR3 sequence: CSVASGGGNTIYF. Here the CDR3 DNA reads TGCAGCGTTGCGTCCGGGGGAGGAAACACCATATATTTT. The J gene is TRBJ1-3, the V gene TRBV29-1, with D possibly being TRBD1 (5 bases). V gave up 4 bases and J gave up 4 bases, with 11 bases separating them. The CDR3 has 13 residues. Per the germline V gene, CDR1 is SQVTM and CDR2 is ANQGSEA.

V is TRBV5-1 and J is TRBJ1-5, with 8 bases fitting TRBD1. From germline, CDR1 is SGHRS and CDR2 YFSETQ. V was clipped by 4 bases and J by 7 bases; unmatched bases: 10. There are 15 residues in the CDR3. In nucleotides, the CDR3 is TGCGCCAGCAGCACAGGACAGGGTTTGGGACAGCCCCAGCATTTT. Protein product: CASSTGQGLGQPQHF.

The V gene is TRBV19, the J gene TRBJ1-5, with D perhaps matching TRBD1 (5 bases). The CDR3 sequence is 13 residues long. V dropped 11 bases and J dropped 2 bases, with 13 bases sitting between them. The germline gives CDR1 LNHDA, CDR2 SQIVND (reference sequence). CDR3 DNA sequence: TGTGCCTCCCAGGACATAGGCAATCAGCCCCAGCATTTT. This encodes CASQDIGNQPQHF.

The chain links TRBV10-3 to TRBJ1-3; D unresolved. Germline V gene lookup returns CDR1 ENHRY and CDR2 SYGVKD. There are 16 residues in the CDR3. V lost 3 bases to trimming and J lost 0 bases, with 12 bases between them. The CDR3 protein is CAISDLAPRSGNTIYF. DNA of the CDR3: TGTGCCATCAGTGATCTGGCCCCCCGCTCTGGAAACACCATATATTTT.

This sequence joins TRBV7-9 and TRBJ2-7, with 8 bases lining up with TRBD2. Germline V lookup: CDR1 SEHNR, CDR2 FQNEAQ (reference sequence). V lost 6 bases to trimming and J lost 5 bases; unmatched junction nucleotides: 6. The CDR3 extends over 13 amino acids. The CDR3 here is CASRREDSNEQYF. Here the CDR3 DNA reads TGTGCCAGCAGGCGGGAGGACTCTAACGAGCAGTACTTC.

V and J are TRBV9 and TRBJ1-6; TRBD1 agrees at 10 bases. Germline values: CDR1 SGDLS, CDR2 YYNGEE. The V gene end was trimmed by 3 bases and the J gene end by 9 bases; junction bases not matched to a gene: 3. CDR3 length: 14 amino acids. The CDR3, as DNA: TGTGCCAGCAGCGGAAGGACAGGGGGTTCACCCCTCCACTTT. This sequence encodes CASSGRTGGSPLHF.

The chain carries TRBV12-1 and TRBJ1-5; the table names TRBD1, a call not compared with the DNA. TRBV12-1 is an annotated pseudogene. CDR3 size: 15 residues. The CDR3 region is CASSIWAPLNQPQHF. The CDR3 DNA reads TGTGCCAGCAGCATCTGGGCGCCCCTAAATCAGCCCCAGCATTTT.

This chain links TRBV10-3 with TRBJ1-5; D is possibly TRBD1 (5 bases). CDR1 is ENHRY and CDR2 is SYGVKD in the germline V gene. The CDR3 loop spans 13 amino acids. V shed 8 bases and J shed 2 bases, with 10 bases lying between them. The CDR3 region has the DNA TGTGCCATCTCGGGGGGGGGCAATCAGCCCCAGCATTTT. It specifies CAISGGGNQPQHF.

The chain has TRBV7-9 and TRBJ1-5, with 7 bases fitting TRBD1. The V gene's germline CDR1 is SEHNR and CDR2 FQNEAQ (reference sequence). This CDR3 has 14 residues. V gave up 5 bases and J gave up 4 bases; unmatched junction bases: 5. CDR3 in amino acids: CASSTDRSNQPQHF. For the CDR3, the DNA is TGTGCCAGCAGCACGGACAGGTCGAATCAGCCCCAGCATTTT.

The chain employs TRBV6-1 and TRBJ2-7; no clear D. The CDR3 totals 11 residues. Germline V gene sequence: CDR1 MNHNS, CDR2 SASEGT. V lost 7 bases to trimming and J lost 5 bases, with 9 bases between them. CDR3 nucleotides: TGTGCCAGCACCCTCCGGGACGAGCAGTACTTC. Translating gives CASTLRDEQYF.

The chain links TRBV2 to TRBJ1-5; D is undetermined. The length of the CDR3 is 15 residues. V was pared by 2 bases and J by 1 base, with 9 bases between. Germline CDR1 is SNHLY and CDR2 is FYNNEI. The CDR3 loop is CASSEWAESNQPQHF. The CDR3 DNA is TGTGCCAGCAGTGAATGGGCAGAGAGCAATCAGCCCCAGCATTTT. The full variable domain, rest sourced from reference TRBV2 and TRBJ1-5, is EPEVTQTPSHQVTQMGQEVILRCVPISNHLYFYWYRQILGQKVEFLVSFYNNEISEKSEIFDDQFSVERPDGSNFTLKIRSTKLEDSAMYFCASSEWAESNQPQHFGDGTRLSIL.

The chain is built from TRBV27 and TRBJ1-1; D uncertain. Germline V gene data show CDR1 as MNHEY and CDR2 as SMNVEV (reference sequence). The CDR3 spans 15 residues. The germline V and J ends were trimmed by 2 bases and 5 bases, with 15 bases remaining between them. The CDR3 nucleotides are TGTGCCAGCAGTTTAGAGAGCGGAAGAGGGACTGAAGCTTTCTTT. Its translation: CASSLESGRGTEAFF.

The gene calls are TRBV10-3 and TRBJ1-2; the D is unclear. Germline V CDR1 and CDR2: ENHRY, SYGVKD. Trimming left V 0 bases short and J 4 bases short, with 6 bases between. The CDR3 extends over 13 amino acids. CDR3 nucleotide sequence: TGTGCCATCAGTGAGTCTCCAGGCTATGGCTACACCTTC. Translated: CAISESPGYGYTF.

V usage is TRBV10-2 and J usage is TRBJ1-1; D unresolved. V gave up 3 bases and J gave up 2 bases, with 10 bases separating them. Germline V gene sequence: CDR1 WSHSY, CDR2 SAAADI. This CDR3 is 14 amino acids long. The CDR3 sequence is CASSDLQHNTEAFF. In DNA, the CDR3 is TGCGCCAGCAGTGATTTACAGCATAACACTGAAGCTTTCTTT.

V and J are TRBV5-1 and TRBJ2-1; TRBD1 agrees at 11 bases. The CDR3 is made up of 16 amino acids. The J segment lost 5 bases and the V segment lost 3 bases, leaving 7 bases of the junction unmatched. The V gene's germline CDR1 is SGHRS and CDR2 YFSETQ. The CDR3 bases are TGCGCCAGCAGCTCCCATGGGGACAGGGGGGACAATGAGCAGTTCTTC. Protein product: CASSSHGDRGDNEQFF.

The chain couples TRBV2 to TRBJ2-3; 9 bases map to TRBD2. The V gene's germline CDR1 is SNHLY and CDR2 FYNNEI. The CDR3 totals 16 residues. Germline trimming cut 6 bases from V and 4 bases from J; bases unmatched to any gene: 11. CDR3 loop: CASRYPGLASPDTQYF. Written as DNA, the CDR3 is TGTGCCAGCAGGTACCCGGGACTAGCTTCCCCAGATACGCAGTATTTT. Supplemented by reference TRBV2 and TRBJ2-3, the full variable domain reads EPEVTQTPSHQVTQMGQEVILRCVPISNHLYFYWYRQILGQKVEFLVSFYNNEISEKSEIFDDQFSVERPDGSNFTLKIRSTKLEDSAMYFCASRYPGLASPDTQYFGPGTRLTVL.

The chain is built from TRBV7-9 and TRBJ2-4; 7 bases fit TRBD2. The germline CDR1 and CDR2 sequences are SEHNR and FQNEAQ (reference sequence). The CDR3 is 12 amino acids. V was pared by 1 base and J by 14 bases, with 5 bases of the junction left unmatched. The CDR3 protein is CASSLDGLAEYF. Here the CDR3 DNA reads TGTGCCAGCAGCTTAGACGGGCTAGCGGAGTACTTC.

The chain couples TRBV15 to TRBJ2-1, with TRBD2 matching 11 bases. Trimming at V came to 6 bases and at J to 9 bases, leaving 4 bases not matched to a gene. CDR1 is LNHNV and CDR2 is YYDKDF in the germline V gene (reference sequence). The CDR3 has 13 residues. The CDR3 loop reads CATRLAGAGEQFF. Written as DNA, the CDR3 is TGTGCCACCAGACTAGCGGGAGCCGGTGAGCAGTTCTTC.

This clone has only a few counts. This sequence joins TRBV15 and TRBJ2-1, with 11 bases aligning to TRBD2. Germline V gives CDR1 LNHNV, CDR2 YYDKDF (reference sequence). This CDR3 has 17 residues. The V gene end was trimmed by 1 base and the J gene end by 1 base; junction bases not matched to a gene: 3. The CDR3 region has the DNA TGTGCCACCAGCAGAGGACTAGCGGGGATATCCTACAATGAGCAGTTCTTC. Its translation: CATSRGLAGISYNEQFF.

V and J are TRBV7-2 and TRBJ2-1; no definite D call. This CDR3 has 14 residues. Between the trimmed V and J ends, which lost 5 bases and 4 bases, there was a span of 12 bases. Germline CDR1 and CDR2: SGHTA and FQGNSA. The CDR3 DNA reads TGTGCCAGCAGCCGGTCCGTGGTTTACAATGAGCAGTTCTTC. This codes for CASSRSVVYNEQFF.

This clone was seen a handful of times. The rearrangement uses TRBV6-1 and TRBJ1-6; TRBD1 matches 7 bases. CDR1 is MNHNS, CDR2 SASEGT, per germline. This CDR3 region has 15 residues. V was pared by 4 bases and J by 9 bases, with 9 bases of the junction left unmatched. The chain's CDR3 is CASSATTGVGSPLHF. In nucleotides, the CDR3 is TGTGCCAGCAGTGCTACTACAGGGGTCGGTTCACCCCTCCACTTT.

The chain links TRBV7-6 to TRBJ2-1; the D gene is possibly TRBD1 (6 bases). Looked up from germline, CDR1 is SGHVS and CDR2 is FNYEAQ. Trimming shortened V by 5 bases and J by 6 bases, and 14 bases separated the two germline ends. This CDR3 contains 14 residues. As DNA, the CDR3 is TGTGCCAGCAGCATCAGGGGCCCGGCCAATGAGCAGTTCTTC. Amino acid sequence: CASSIRGPANEQFF.

This clone was seen only a few times. The chain combines TRBV7-9 with TRBJ2-5; D is possibly TRBD2 (7 bases). The V end was cut by 4 bases, the J end by 2 bases, with 14 bases between. CDR3 length equals 15 residues. CDR1 is SEHNR and CDR2 is FQNEAQ in the germline V gene (reference sequence). As DNA, the CDR3 is TGTGCCAGCAGCTCCTACCGGGGGGCTCAAGAGACCCAGTACTTC. It encodes CASSSYRGAQETQYF.

The V and J genes are TRBV6-1 and TRBJ2-5, with 8 nucleotides matching TRBD1. With V trimmed by 6 bases and J by 1 base, 7 bases remained unmatched. CDR3 size: 15 residues. CDR1 is MNHNS, CDR2 SASEGT, per germline. The DNA of the CDR3 is TGTGCCAGCAGGATGGACAGGGCGCCCCAAGAGACCCAGTACTTC. Its translation: CASRMDRAPQETQYF.

This clone was observed once. The J gene is TRBJ1-1, the V gene TRBV27, with D uncertain. Trimming stripped 8 bases from V and 4 bases from J, with 17 bases between. The germline CDR1 and CDR2 sequences are MNHEY and SMNVEV (reference sequence). This CDR3 has 14 amino acids. The CDR3 sequence is CASLLEEGSTEAFF. The CDR3 DNA reads as TGTGCCAGCCTCCTCGAGGAGGGTAGCACTGAAGCTTTCTTT.

The CDR3 bases are TGTGCCATCAGTGGACAGGGGGCAGGGAGCTATGGCTACACCTTC. Translation gives CAISGQGAGSYGYTF. The V call is TRBV10-3, the J call TRBJ1-2, with 10 nucleotides matching TRBD1. Germline V gives CDR1 ENHRY, CDR2 SYGVKD. This CDR3 has 15 amino acids. Trimming at V came to 4 bases and at J to 4 bases, leaving 6 bases not matched to a gene.

The V and J genes are TRBV9 and TRBJ2-3, with D possibly matching TRBD2 (5 bases). V was cut by 1 base and J by 2 bases, with 14 bases left in between. Germline lookup yields CDR1 SGDLS and CDR2 YYNGEE. The length of the CDR3 is 16 residues. The CDR3 coding sequence is TGTGCCAGCAGCGTAATCGAGCGGTCCCCCACAGATACGCAGTATTTT. Protein: CASSVIERSPTDTQYF.

The gene calls are TRBV29-1 and TRBJ1-2, with TRBD1 matching 8 bases. The CDR3 is made up of 14 amino acids. CDR1 is SQVTM, CDR2 ANQGSEA, per germline. The trim removed 0 bases at V and 4 bases at J, leaving 4 bases unmatched. The CDR3 spells CSVEDQGAGYGYTF. In nucleotides, the CDR3 is TGCAGCGTTGAAGATCAGGGGGCAGGCTATGGCTACACCTTC.